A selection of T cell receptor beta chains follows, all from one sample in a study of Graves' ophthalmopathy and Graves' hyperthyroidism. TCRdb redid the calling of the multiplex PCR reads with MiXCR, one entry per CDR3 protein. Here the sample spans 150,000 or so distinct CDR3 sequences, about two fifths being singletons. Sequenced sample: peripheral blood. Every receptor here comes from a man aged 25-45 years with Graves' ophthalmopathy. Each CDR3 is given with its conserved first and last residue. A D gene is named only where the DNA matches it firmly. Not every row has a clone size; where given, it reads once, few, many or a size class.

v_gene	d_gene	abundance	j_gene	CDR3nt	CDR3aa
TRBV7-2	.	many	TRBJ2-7	TGTGCCAGCAGCCCAGGGGCCCCAAGCTCCTACGAGCAGTACTTC	CASSPGAPSSYEQYF
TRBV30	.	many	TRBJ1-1	TGTGCCTGGAGTGATAGGGACACTGAAGCTTTCTTT	CAWSDRDTEAFF
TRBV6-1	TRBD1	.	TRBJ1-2	TGTGCCAGCAGTGAAACAGACAGGGTCCATGGCTACACCTTC	CASSETDRVHGYTF
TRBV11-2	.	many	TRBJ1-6	TGTGCCAGCAGCTTAAGGGAGGGTCTAGTTAGATCACCCCTCCACTTT	CASSLREGLVRSPLHF
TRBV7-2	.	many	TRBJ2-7	TGTGCCAGCAGCCCCTCTATGACTTCCTACGAGCAGTACTTC	CASSPSMTSYEQYF
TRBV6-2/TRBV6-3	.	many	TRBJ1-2	TGTGCCAGCAGCCGCGGACAGCTCTATGGCTACACCTTC	CASSRGQLYGYTF
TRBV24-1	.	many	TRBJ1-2	TGTGCCACCAGTGACCCGGACACACCTAACTATGGCTACACCTTC	CATSDPDTPNYGYTF
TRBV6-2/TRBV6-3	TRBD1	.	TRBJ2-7	TGTGCCAGCAGTAAAAGCCGGGACAGGGGACAAGAGCAGTACTTC	CASSKSRDRGQEQYF
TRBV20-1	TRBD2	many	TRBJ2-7	TGCAGTGCTAGAGATCAGCGGACTAGCGGGAAGTACGAGCAGTACTTC	CSARDQRTSGKYEQYF
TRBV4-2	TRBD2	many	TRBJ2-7	TGTGCCAGCAGCCAAGCTCAGGTAGCGGGAACCTCCTACGAGCAGTACTTC	CASSQAQVAGTSYEQYF
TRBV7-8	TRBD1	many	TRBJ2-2	TGTGCCAGCAGCCCCCTGGCAGGGGGCGCCCACACCGGGGAGCTGTTTTTT	CASSPLAGGAHTGELFF
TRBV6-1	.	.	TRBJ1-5	TGTGCCAGCAGTGATGCCAGCGCCCCCAATCAGCCCCAGCATTTT	CASSDASAPNQPQHF
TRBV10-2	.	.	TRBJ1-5	TGCGCCAGCAGTTCCAGACAGGGCAATCAGCCCCAGCATTTT	CASSSRQGNQPQHF
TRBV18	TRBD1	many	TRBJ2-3	TGTGCCAGCACCCGGGACAGCATCACAGATACGCAGTATTTT	CASTRDSITDTQYF
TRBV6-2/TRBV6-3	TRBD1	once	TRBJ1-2	TGTGCCAGCAGGAGCGACAGGGTCGGGGCCTATGGCTACACCTTC	CASRSDRVGAYGYTF
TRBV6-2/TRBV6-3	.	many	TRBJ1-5	TGTGCCAGCAGAGGACGGTGGAATAGCAATCAGCCCCAGCATTTT	CASRGRWNSNQPQHF
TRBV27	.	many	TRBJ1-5	TGTGCCAGCAGTTTTAGGGACGGAGCCAATCAGCCCCAGCATTTT	CASSFRDGANQPQHF
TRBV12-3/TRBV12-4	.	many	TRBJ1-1	TGTGCCAGCAGTCCTTCAGGGGACGGCACTGAAGCTTTCTTT	CASSPSGDGTEAFF
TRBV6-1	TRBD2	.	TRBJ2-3	TGTGCCAGCAGGTCGGGGGGACTGACTAGCCCAGATACGCAGTATTTT	CASRSGGLTSPDTQYF
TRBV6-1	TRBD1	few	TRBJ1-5	TGTGCCAGCAGAGGGACAGGTGGGGTGAATCAGCCCCAGCATTTT	CASRGTGGVNQPQHF
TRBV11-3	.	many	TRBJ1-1	TGTGCCAGCAGCCCGGACCCAGCATGGACTGAAGCTTTCTTT	CASSPDPAWTEAFF
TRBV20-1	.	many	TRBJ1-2	TGCAGTGCCCGCGGGGGAGATGGCTACACCTTC	CSARGGDGYTF
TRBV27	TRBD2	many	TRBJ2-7	TGTGCCAGCAGTTTCAGGCTAGCGGGGGCCTACGAGCAGTACTTC	CASSFRLAGAYEQYF
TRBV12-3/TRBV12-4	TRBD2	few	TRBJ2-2	TGTGCCAGCAGCGTAGGACTAGCGAGCACCGGGGAGCTGTTTTTT	CASSVGLASTGELFF
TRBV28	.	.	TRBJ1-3	TGTGCCAGCAGTGGTCGTAGGTTACTCTCTGGAAACACCATATATTTT	CASSGRRLLSGNTIYF
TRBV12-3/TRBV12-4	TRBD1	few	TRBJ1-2	TGTGCCAGCAACAAAGGACAGGGTGAAGGCTACACCTTC	CASNKGQGEGYTF
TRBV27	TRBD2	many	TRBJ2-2	TGTGCCAGCGGACTAGACACCGGGGAGCTGTTTTTT	CASGLDTGELFF
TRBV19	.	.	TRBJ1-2	TGTGCCAGTAGTCTCGGGAATCTTGGCTACACCTTC	CASSLGNLGYTF
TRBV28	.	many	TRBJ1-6	TGTGCCAGCAGAGGCCTGATCAATTCACCCCTCCACTTT	CASRGLINSPLHF
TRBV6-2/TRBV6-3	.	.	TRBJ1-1	TGTGCCAGCAAAGAGGTGGCAGGGACAGCTTTCTTT	CASKEVAGTAFF
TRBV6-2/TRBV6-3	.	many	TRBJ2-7	TGTGCCAGCAAAGGGCCAATTTACGAGCAGTACTTC	CASKGPIYEQYF
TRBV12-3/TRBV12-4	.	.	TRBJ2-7	TGTGCCAGCAGTTTAGGCTCAGAAAGAGGATACGAGCAGTACTTC	CASSLGSERGYEQYF
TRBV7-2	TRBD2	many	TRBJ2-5	TGTGCCAGCAGCCCGAACCTTAGCGGGGGAATGGGGTACTTC	CASSPNLSGGMGYF
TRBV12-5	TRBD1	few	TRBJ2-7	TGTGCTAGACACAGGACAGGGTCGTTTGAGCAGTACTTC	CARHRTGSFEQYF
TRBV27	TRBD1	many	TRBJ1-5	TGTGCCAGCAGTCCCTGGGACAGGGGTAATCAGCCCCAGCATTTT	CASSPWDRGNQPQHF
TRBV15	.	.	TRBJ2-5	TGTGCCACCAGCAGAGATATCGGGGGTGCGGAGACCCAGTACTTC	CATSRDIGGAETQYF
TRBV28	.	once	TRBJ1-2	TGTGCCAGCAGTTTCTCTTCCTACTATGGCTACACCTTC	CASSFSSYYGYTF
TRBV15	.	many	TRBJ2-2	TGTGCCACCAGCAAACAGGAGAACACCGGGGAGCTGTTTTTT	CATSKQENTGELFF
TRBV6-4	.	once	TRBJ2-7	TGTGCCAGCAGTGACGGACCCACTGGCGACGATACCTACGAGCAGTACTTC	CASSDGPTGDDTYEQYF
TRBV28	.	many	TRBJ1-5	TGTGCCAGCAGTTTACTCGACAGTTCGAATCAGCCCCAGCATTTT	CASSLLDSSNQPQHF
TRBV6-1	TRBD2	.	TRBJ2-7	TGTGCCAGCAGTGATAGACTAGCGGGAAGGGAGCAGTACTTC	CASSDRLAGREQYF
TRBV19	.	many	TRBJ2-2	TGTGCCAGTAGTAGACTGAACACCGGGGAGCTGTTTTTT	CASSRLNTGELFF
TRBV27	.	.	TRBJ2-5	TGTGCCAGCAGTGCTAGACAAGAGACCCAGTACTTC	CASSARQETQYF
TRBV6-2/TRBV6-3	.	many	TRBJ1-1	TGTGCCAGCAGAACGGGGGGAGTAGTAACTGAAGCTTTCTTT	CASRTGGVVTEAFF
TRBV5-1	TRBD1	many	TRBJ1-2	TGCGCCAGCAGCTTGGTTCCGGGACAGACAAACTATGGCTACACCTTC	CASSLVPGQTNYGYTF
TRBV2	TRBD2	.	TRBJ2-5	TGTGCCAGCCGGACAGGGCGGACTAGCGGGCCCGATCAAGAGACCCAGTACTTC	CASRTGRTSGPDQETQYF
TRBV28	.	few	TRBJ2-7	TGTGCCAGCAGTTTATCGGGCTTC	CASSLSGF
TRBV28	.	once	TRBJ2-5	TGTGCCAGCAGCTTACCTACAGGGCCTCAAGAGACCCAGTACTTC	CASSLPTGPQETQYF
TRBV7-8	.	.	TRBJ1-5	TGTGCCAGCAGCTTTGAGGTGTATCAGCCCCAGCATTTT	CASSFEVYQPQHF
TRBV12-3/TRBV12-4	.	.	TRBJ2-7	TGTGCCAGCAGTGACCCCAACGAGCAGTACTTC	CASSDPNEQYF
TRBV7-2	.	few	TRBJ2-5	TGTGCCAGCAGCTTAGCGTCGGCTGTCCGGGAGACCCAGTACTTC	CASSLASAVRETQYF
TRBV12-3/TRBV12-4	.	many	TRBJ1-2	TGTGCCAGCAATTTAAAGGGGTCGGGCTACACCTTC	CASNLKGSGYTF
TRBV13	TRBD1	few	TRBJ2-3	TGTGCCAGCAGCTTCGACAGGGTGGCTGATACGCAGTATTTT	CASSFDRVADTQYF
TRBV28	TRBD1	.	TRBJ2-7	TGTGCCAGCAGTTCTCGGGACAGGAGATACTTC	CASSSRDRRYF
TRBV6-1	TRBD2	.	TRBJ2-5	TGTGCCAGCAGTGAGTGGGCGCGGGAGCAGTACTTC	CASSEWAREQYF
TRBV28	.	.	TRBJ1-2	TGTGCCAGCAGCGGAGGAGGGAAAGGGCTTTTGGTTCATTATGGCTACACCTTC	CASSGGGKGLLVHYGYTF